This TCR beta chain derives from a study of cytomegalovirus exposure and HLA in healthy donors. Notes on the study in general: There were reportedly fewer N-insertions in an Asian-associated ancestry cluster than the roughly 680-donor mean, in a later analysis. Solely CMV serostatus was available to characterize immune exposure. A further, later analysis showed that HLA-associated TCR beta chains (compared with equally common others) were more clonally expanded.

60 Vbeta and 13 Jbeta primers were used in PCR. Using immunoSEQ multiplex PCR, the repertoire was profiled, and TCRdb retains in-frame clones only, with some absent. This sample has fewer than 200,000 clones, with more than 80% found just once. A word on this clone: Antigen specificity is unknown.

The TCR sequence derives from a boy aged 5 to 17 in good health and CMV-seronegative. Sequencing used PBMCs.

In DNA form, the CDR3 reads TGTGCCAGCATCCGCACTAGCGGGGGGAGGGGAGAGCAGTTCTTC. Translated, it gives CASIRTSGGRGEQFF. The chain has TRBV6-5 and TRBJ2-1, with 12 bases matching TRBD2. In germline, CDR1 is MNHEY, CDR2 SVGAGI. This CDR3 comprises 15 residues. V was pared by 7 bases and J by 10 bases, with 11 bases of the junction left unmatched.